Listed below are T cell receptor beta chains from one sample, sequenced in a study of cytomegalovirus exposure and HLA in healthy donors. Sequencing used immunoSEQ multiplex PCR; TCRdb keeps in-frame clones, though not all of them. The table shows roughly 130,000 clones, with roughly 79% occurring only once. The sequencing sample was made of PBMCs. The receptors here all came from a man in his late teens or twenties in good health and CMV-seronegative. CDR3s include the opening cysteine and the closing phenylalanine or tryptophan. The order of the fields is clone size, J gene, V gene, D gene, CDR3 protein, CDR3 DNA. The D gene is left open where the match is weak. Expanded clones get a size class; other rows say once, few or many, or leave the size out.

size: few; J: TRBJ1-3; V: TRBV5-1; D: NA; CDR3: CASSLGPTVSGNTIYF; DNA: TGCGCCAGCAGCTTGGGACCGACAGTCTCTGGAAACACCATATATTTT
size: NA; J: TRBJ1-5; V: TRBV15; D: TRBD1; CDR3: CATSRAPWTGQNQPQHF; DNA: TGTGCCACCAGCAGAGCCCCATGGACAGGCCAAAATCAGCCCCAGCATTTT
size: NA; J: TRBJ1-1; V: TRBV25-1; D: NA; CDR3: CASSETGTEAFF; DNA: TGTGCCAGCAGTGAAACAGGGACTGAAGCTTTCTTT
size: NA; J: TRBJ2-7; V: TRBV30; D: TRBD2; CDR3: CAWAAGGYSYEQYF; DNA: TGTGCCTGGGCGGCGGGGGGATACTCCTACGAGCAGTACTTC
size: NA; J: TRBJ2-1; V: TRBV10-3; D: TRBD1; CDR3: CASQGNTGGFDNEQFF; DNA: TGTGCCTCGCAAGGGAATACAGGGGGTTTCGACAATGAGCAGTTCTTC
size: NA; J: TRBJ1-5; V: TRBV19; D: NA; CDR3: CASSIGSPGQPQHF; DNA: TGTGCCAGTAGTATCGGGAGCCCTGGTCAGCCCCAGCATTTT
size: once; J: TRBJ2-2; V: TRBV27; D: NA; CDR3: CASKTGRNTGELFF; DNA: TGTGCCAGCAAGACAGGCAGAAACACCGGGGAGCTGTTTTTT
size: once; J: TRBJ1-5; V: TRBV4-3; D: TRBD1; CDR3: CASSQSRQGAHRNQPQHF; DNA: TGCGCCAGCAGCCAATCTAGACAGGGGGCGCACCGCAATCAGCCCCAGCATTTT
size: few; J: TRBJ1-1; V: TRBV19; D: NA; CDR3: CASRRAGKTEAFF; DNA: TGTGCCAGTAGGAGGGCAGGAAAAACTGAAGCTTTCTTT
size: NA; J: TRBJ1-3; V: TRBV4-3; D: NA; CDR3: CASSQDRGNTIYF; DNA: TGCGCCAGCAGCCAAGATCGTGGAAACACCATATATTTT
size: few; J: TRBJ1-1; V: TRBV14; D: NA; CDR3: CASSQEFRYTEAFF; DNA: TGTGCCAGCAGCCAAGAGTTCAGATACACTGAAGCTTTCTTT
size: NA; J: TRBJ2-4; V: TRBV7-9; D: TRBD1; CDR3: CASSHGDRATNIQYF; DNA: TGTGCCAGCAGCCACGGGGACAGGGCTACAAACATTCAGTACTTC
size: NA; J: TRBJ1-5; V: TRBV30; D: NA; CDR3: CAWSGELHSNQPQHF; DNA: TGTGCCTGGAGTGGAGAGCTCCATAGCAATCAGCCCCAGCATTTT
size: few; J: TRBJ2-6; V: TRBV10-3; D: TRBD1; CDR3: CAISELDREGAGANVLTF; DNA: TGTGCCATCAGTGAGTTGGACAGGGAAGGTGCTGGGGCCAACGTCCTGACTTTC
size: NA; J: TRBJ2-3; V: TRBV27; D: TRBD2; CDR3: CASSYSPRGVITTDTQYF; DNA: TGTGCCAGCAGTTACAGCCCGCGGGGGGTAATTACCACAGATACGCAGTATTTT